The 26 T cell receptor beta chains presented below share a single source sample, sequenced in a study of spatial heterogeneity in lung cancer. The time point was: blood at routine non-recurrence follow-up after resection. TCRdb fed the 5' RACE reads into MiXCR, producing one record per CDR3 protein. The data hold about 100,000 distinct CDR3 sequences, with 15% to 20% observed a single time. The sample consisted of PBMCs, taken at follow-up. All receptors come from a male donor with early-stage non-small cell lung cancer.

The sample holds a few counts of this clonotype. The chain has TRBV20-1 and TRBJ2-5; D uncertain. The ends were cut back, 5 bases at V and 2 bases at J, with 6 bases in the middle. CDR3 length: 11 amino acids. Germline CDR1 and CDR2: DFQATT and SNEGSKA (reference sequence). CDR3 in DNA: TGCAGTGCTGTAGCACAAGAGACCCAGTACTTC. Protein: CSAVAQETQYF.

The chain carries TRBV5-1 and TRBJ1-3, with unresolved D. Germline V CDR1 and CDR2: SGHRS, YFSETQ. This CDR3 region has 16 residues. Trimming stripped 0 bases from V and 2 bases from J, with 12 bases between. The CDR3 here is CASSLDGGSAGNTIYF. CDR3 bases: TGCGCCAGCAGCTTGGACGGCGGGAGTGCTGGAAACACCATATATTTT.

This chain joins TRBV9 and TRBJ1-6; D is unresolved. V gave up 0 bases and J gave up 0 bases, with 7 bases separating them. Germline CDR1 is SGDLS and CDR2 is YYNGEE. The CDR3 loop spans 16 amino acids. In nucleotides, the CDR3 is TGTGCCAGCAGCGTAGGAGGAAGCTCCTATAATTCACCCCTCCACTTT. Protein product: CASSVGGSSYNSPLHF.

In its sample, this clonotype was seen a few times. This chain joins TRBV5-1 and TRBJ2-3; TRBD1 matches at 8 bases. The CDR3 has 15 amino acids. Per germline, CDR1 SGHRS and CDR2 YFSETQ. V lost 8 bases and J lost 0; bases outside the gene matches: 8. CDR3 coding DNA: TGCGCCAGTTCAGGGGGCCTCCTCAGCACAGATACGCAGTATTTT. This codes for CASSGGLLSTDTQYF.

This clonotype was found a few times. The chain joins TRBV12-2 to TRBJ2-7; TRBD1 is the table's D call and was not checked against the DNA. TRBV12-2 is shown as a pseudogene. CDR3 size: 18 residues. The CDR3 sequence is CASRLVGGGRRPTYEQYF. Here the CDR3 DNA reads TGTGCAAGTCGCTTAGTGGGTGGTGGTCGGCGGCCCACCTACGAGCAGTACTTC.

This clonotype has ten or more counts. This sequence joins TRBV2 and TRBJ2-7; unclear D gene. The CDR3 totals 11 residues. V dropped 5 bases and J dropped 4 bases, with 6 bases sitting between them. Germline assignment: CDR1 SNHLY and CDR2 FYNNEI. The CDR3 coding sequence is TGTGCCAGCAGTCTTGGATACGAGCAGTACTTC. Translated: CASSLGYEQYF.

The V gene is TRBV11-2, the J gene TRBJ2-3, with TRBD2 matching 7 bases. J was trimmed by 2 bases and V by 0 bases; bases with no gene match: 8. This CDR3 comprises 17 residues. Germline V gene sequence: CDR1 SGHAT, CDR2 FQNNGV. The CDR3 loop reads CASSLDSPAGYTDTQYF. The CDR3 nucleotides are TGTGCCAGCAGCTTAGATAGCCCAGCGGGGTACACAGATACGCAGTATTTT.

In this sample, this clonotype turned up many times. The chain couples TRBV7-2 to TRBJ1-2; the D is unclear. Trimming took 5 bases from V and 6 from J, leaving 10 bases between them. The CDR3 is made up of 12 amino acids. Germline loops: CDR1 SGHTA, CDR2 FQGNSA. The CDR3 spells CASSPRTDGYTF. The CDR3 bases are TGTGCCAGCAGCCCGCGGACGGATGGCTACACCTTC.

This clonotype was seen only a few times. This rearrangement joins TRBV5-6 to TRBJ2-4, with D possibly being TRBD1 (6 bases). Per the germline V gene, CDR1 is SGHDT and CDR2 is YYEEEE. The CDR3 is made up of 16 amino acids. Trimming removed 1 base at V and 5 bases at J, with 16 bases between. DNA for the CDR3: TGTGCCAGCAGCTTGAATGGTAACAGGGCTCAAAACATTCAGTACTTC. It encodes CASSLNGNRAQNIQYF.

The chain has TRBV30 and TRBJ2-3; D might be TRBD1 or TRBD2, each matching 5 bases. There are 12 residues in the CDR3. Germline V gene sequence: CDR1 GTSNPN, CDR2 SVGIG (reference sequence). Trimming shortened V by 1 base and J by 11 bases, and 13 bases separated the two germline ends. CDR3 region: CAWSGGRGVQYF. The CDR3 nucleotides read TGTGCCTGGAGTGGGGGCCGGGGTGTGCAGTATTTT.

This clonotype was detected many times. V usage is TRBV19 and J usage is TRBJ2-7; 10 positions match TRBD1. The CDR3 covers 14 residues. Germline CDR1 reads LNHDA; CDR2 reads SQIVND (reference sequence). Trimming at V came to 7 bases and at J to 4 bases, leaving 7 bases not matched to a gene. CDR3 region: CASTQDRGRYEQYV. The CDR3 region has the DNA TGTGCCAGTACTCAGGACAGGGGGAGGTACGAGCAGTACGTC.

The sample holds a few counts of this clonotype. Here the CDR3 reads CASSPTVGIAGSYEQYF. The CDR3 nucleotides read TGCGCCAGCAGCCCCACCGTCGGGATAGCGGGATCCTACGAGCAGTACTTC. The rearrangement uses TRBV5-1 and TRBJ2-7; 8 bases align to TRBD2. J was trimmed by 1 base and V by 4 bases; bases with no gene match: 13. The CDR3 loop spans 17 amino acids. From germline, CDR1 is SGHRS and CDR2 YFSETQ.

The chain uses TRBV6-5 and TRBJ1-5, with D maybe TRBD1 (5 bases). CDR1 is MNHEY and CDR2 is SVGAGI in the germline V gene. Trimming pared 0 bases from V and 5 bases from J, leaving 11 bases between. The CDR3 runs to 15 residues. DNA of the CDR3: TGTGCCAGCAGTTACTCCGGGAGGGGAGATCAGCCCCAGCATTTT. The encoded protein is CASSYSGRGDQPQHF.

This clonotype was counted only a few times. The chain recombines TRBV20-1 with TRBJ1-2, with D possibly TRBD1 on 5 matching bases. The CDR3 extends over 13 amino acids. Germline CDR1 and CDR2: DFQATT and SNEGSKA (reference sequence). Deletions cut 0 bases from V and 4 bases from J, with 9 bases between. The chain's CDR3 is CSARDRGIYGYTF. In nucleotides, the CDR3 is TGCAGTGCTAGAGATCGGGGGATCTATGGCTACACCTTC.

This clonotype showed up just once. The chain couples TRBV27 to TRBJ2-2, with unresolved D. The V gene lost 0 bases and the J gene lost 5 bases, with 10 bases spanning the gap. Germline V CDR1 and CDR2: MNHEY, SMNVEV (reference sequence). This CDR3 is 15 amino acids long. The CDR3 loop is CASSLSGYPTGELFF. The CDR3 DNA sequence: TGTGCCAGCAGTTTATCGGGTTATCCGACCGGGGAGCTGTTTTTT.

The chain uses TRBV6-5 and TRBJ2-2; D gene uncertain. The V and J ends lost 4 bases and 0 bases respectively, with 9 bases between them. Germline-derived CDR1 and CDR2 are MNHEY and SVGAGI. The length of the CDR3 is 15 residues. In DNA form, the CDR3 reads TGTGCCAGCAGTTGGAAACTAACGAACACCGGGGAGCTGTTTTTT. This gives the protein CASSWKLTNTGELFF.

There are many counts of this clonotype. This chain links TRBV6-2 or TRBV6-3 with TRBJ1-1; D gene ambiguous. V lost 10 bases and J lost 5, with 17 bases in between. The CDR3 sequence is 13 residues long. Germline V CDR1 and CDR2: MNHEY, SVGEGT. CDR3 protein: CATLPGSGTEAFF. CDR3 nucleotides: TGTGCCACCCTCCCGGGGTCGGGGACTGAAGCTTTCTTT.

This chain's CDR3 is CASSQATDTQYF. CDR3 nucleotides: TGTGCCAGCAGCCAGGCCACAGATACGCAGTATTTT. This chain uses TRBV7-9 with TRBJ2-3; no definite D call. Trimming stripped 5 bases from V and 2 bases from J, with 5 bases between. The germline V gene encodes CDR1 SEHNR and CDR2 FQNEAQ (reference sequence). The CDR3 runs to 12 residues.

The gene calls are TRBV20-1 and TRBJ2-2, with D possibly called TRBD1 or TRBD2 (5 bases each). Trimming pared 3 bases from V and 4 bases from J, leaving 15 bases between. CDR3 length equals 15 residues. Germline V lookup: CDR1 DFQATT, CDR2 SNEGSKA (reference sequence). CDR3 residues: CSASKEAGITGELFF. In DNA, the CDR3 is TGCAGTGCTAGCAAGGAGGCAGGGATCACCGGGGAGCTGTTTTTT.

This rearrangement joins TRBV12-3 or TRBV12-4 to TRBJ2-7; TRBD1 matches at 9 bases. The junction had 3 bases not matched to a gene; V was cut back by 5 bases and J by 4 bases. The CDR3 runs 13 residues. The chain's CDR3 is CASSPGTGYEQYF. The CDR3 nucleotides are TGTGCCAGCAGTCCAGGGACAGGGTACGAGCAGTACTTC.

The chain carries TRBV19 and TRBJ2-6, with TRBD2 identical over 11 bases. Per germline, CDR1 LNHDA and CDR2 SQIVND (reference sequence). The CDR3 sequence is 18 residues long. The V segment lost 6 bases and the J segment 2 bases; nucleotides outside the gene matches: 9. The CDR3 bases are TGTGCCAGTAGCCTATTGACTAGCGGGGTAGCTGGGGCCAACGTCCTGACTTTC. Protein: CASSLLTSGVAGANVLTF.

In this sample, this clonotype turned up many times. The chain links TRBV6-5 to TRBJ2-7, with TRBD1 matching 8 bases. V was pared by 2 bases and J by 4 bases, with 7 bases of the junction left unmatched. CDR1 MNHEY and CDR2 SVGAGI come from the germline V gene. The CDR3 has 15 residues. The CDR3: CASSYNPGGGYEQYF. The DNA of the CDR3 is TGTGCCAGCAGTTACAATCCAGGGGGCGGGTACGAGCAGTACTTC.

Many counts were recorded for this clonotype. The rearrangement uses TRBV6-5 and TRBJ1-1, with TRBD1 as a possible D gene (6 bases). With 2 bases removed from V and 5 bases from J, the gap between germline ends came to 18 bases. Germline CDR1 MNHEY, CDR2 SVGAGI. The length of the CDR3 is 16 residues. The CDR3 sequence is CASSYGAGAVRTEAFF. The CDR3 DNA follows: TGTGCCAGCAGTTACGGGGCAGGGGCAGTGCGGACTGAAGCTTTCTTT.

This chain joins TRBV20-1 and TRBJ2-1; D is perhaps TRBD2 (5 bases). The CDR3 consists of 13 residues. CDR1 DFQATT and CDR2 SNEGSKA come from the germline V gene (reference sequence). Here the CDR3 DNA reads TGCAGGGGTGTATGGGAGCTGTGGAATGAGCAGTTCTTC. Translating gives CRGVWELWNEQFF.

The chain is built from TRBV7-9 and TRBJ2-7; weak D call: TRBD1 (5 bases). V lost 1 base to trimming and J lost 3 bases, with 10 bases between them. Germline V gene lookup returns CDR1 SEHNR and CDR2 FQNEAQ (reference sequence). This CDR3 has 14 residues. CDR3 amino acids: CASSLGDRGYEQYV. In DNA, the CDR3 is TGTGCCAGCAGCTTAGGTGATAGGGGCTACGAGCAGTACGTC.

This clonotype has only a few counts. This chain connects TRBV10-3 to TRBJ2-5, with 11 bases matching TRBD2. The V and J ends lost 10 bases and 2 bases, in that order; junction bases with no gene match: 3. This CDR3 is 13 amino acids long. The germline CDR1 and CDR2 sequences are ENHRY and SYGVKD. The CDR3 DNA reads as TGTGCCACGGGACTAGCGGCACAAGAGACCCAGTACTTC. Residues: CATGLAAQETQYF.